These 7 T cell receptor beta chains originate from one sample sequenced in a study of blood T cell repertoires in COVID-19. Profiled with immunoSEQ multiplex PCR; TCRdb holds only in-frame clones, not every one. The table has 45,000 or so clones, about 87% seen once. Sequencing used peripheral blood. The receptor set was obtained from a man aged 35 to 55 with COVID-19, enrolled during active disease.

This rearrangement joins TRBV3-1 (or the pseudogene TRBV3-2) to TRBJ2-7; a possible D gene is TRBD1 (5 bases). The CDR3 consists of 14 residues. Per the germline V gene, CDR1 is LGHDT and CDR2 is YNNKEL (reference sequence). CDR3: CASGPTGAPYEQYF. The DNA of the CDR3 is TGTGCGAGTGGTCCTACAGGCGCTCCCTACGAGCAGTACTTC.

The J gene is TRBJ2-7, the V gene TRBV3-1 (or the pseudogene TRBV3-2); D perhaps matches TRBD1 (6 bases). The V and J ends lost 3 bases and 4 bases respectively, with 13 bases between them. From germline, CDR1 is LGHDT and CDR2 YNNKEL (reference sequence). This CDR3 region has 14 residues. Written as DNA, the CDR3 is TGTGCCAGCAGCCAGGGCAGGGACAAGTACGAGCAGTACTTC. Amino acid sequence: CASSQGRDKYEQYF.

Only one count was recorded for this clone. The rearrangement uses TRBV7-3 and TRBJ2-2, with D uncertain. The germline gives CDR1 SGHTA, CDR2 FQGTGA. The CDR3 is made up of 12 amino acids. Deletions cut 5 bases from V and 5 bases from J, with 6 bases between. CDR3 amino acids: CASSPRTGELFF. The DNA for the CDR3 is TGTGCCAGCAGCCCCCGGACCGGGGAGCTGTTTTTT.

The gene calls are TRBV21-1 and TRBJ1-3. TRBV21-1 represents a pseudogene. The CDR3 runs 19 residues. CDR3 nucleotides: TGTGCCAGCAGCAAATGGGACTTGGCGGTTGGAGGGTCTGGAAACACCATATATTTT. It specifies CASSKWDLAVGGSGNTIYF.

V and J are TRBV5-1 and TRBJ1-1; TRBD1 aligns across 11 bases. Losses at the gene ends were 4 bases for V and 5 bases for J; bases not matched to a gene: 10. The germline gives CDR1 SGHRS, CDR2 YFSETQ. This CDR3 comprises 16 residues. The DNA of the CDR3 is TGCGCCAGCAGCCCACCCACGGGACAGGGGGGAACTGAAGCTTTCTTT. Translation gives CASSPPTGQGGTEAFF. Together with reference TRBV5-1 and TRBJ1-1, the CDR3 gives the full variable domain: KAGVTQTPRYLIKTRGQQVTLSCSPISGHRSVSWYQQTPGQGLQFLFEYFSETQRNKGNFPGRFSGRQFSNSRSEMNVSTLELGDSALYLCASSPPTGQGGTEAFFGQGTRLTVV.

J is TRBJ2-1 and V is TRBV3-1 (or the pseudogene TRBV3-2), with 10 bases lining up with TRBD2. CDR1 and CDR2 from the germline V gene are LGHDT and YNNKEL (reference sequence). The CDR3 loop spans 16 amino acids. The junction had 10 bases not matched to a gene; V was cut back by 4 bases and J by 7 bases. The CDR3 region has the DNA TGTGCCAGCAGCCCCCTCGCAGCGGGAGGGCCAAATGAGCAGTTCTTC. Its translation is CASSPLAAGGPNEQFF.

This chain links TRBV5-6 with TRBJ2-7, with TRBD1 as a possible D gene (5 bases). This CDR3 region has 13 residues. The V end was cut by 3 bases, the J end by 2 bases, with 9 bases between. The germline V gene encodes CDR1 SGHDT and CDR2 YYEEEE. CDR3 nucleotide sequence: TGTGCCAGCAGCTCAGACAGAGCCTACGAGCAGTACTTC. Translating gives CASSSDRAYEQYF.